The 20 T cell receptor beta chains below were found in one sample sequenced in a study of T-cell memory formation after mild COVID-19. Each CDR3 protein gets one entry after TCRdb re-called the 5' RACE reads with MiXCR. The table shows a few hundred thousand distinct CDR3 sequences, with 15% to 20% occurring only once. Sequencing was done on a sample of PBMCs or a T cell subset sorted from them (not recorded which). Receptors were obtained from a man aged 18 to 29 who had mild COVID-19 (a few samples of this study predate the infection). Cell type and time point are not known.

The sample holds a few counts of this clonotype. This sequence joins TRBV29-1 and TRBJ1-2; D is perhaps TRBD1 (6 bases). This CDR3 is built from 11 residues. Germline V gene sequence: CDR1 SQVTM, CDR2 ANQGSEA. V lost 7 bases to trimming and J lost 6 bases, with 12 bases between them. This CDR3 reads CSGLTGNGYTF. As DNA, the CDR3 is TGCAGCGGTTTGACAGGAAATGGCTACACCTTC.

This clonotype was recorded many times. The J gene is TRBJ2-7, the V gene TRBV7-9, with D tentatively TRBD1 (6 bases). V was shortened by 4 bases and J by 2 bases, with 12 bases between the two germline ends. This CDR3 region has 14 residues. The germline V gene encodes CDR1 SEHNR and CDR2 FQNEAQ (reference sequence). The CDR3 region is CASSSTGRPYEQYF. CDR3 coding DNA: TGTGCCAGCAGCTCCACAGGGCGCCCCTACGAGCAGTACTTC.

This chain connects TRBV7-2 to TRBJ2-2, with D tentatively TRBD1 or TRBD2 (6 bases each). The CDR3 has 15 amino acids. V shed 9 bases and J shed 1 base, with 15 bases lying between them. CDR1 is SGHTA, CDR2 FQGNSA, per germline. The CDR3 DNA reads as TGTGCCAGTCTCACGGGGGCTCGGAACACCGGGGAGCTGTTTTTT. Translating gives CASLTGARNTGELFF.

The chain carries TRBV19 and TRBJ1-1; D unresolved. The CDR3 sequence is 11 residues long. Germline V lookup: CDR1 LNHDA, CDR2 SQIVND (reference sequence). The CDR3 DNA follows: TGTGCGTCGGAGGAGGACACTGAAGCTTTCTTT. It codes for CASEEDTEAFF.

The chain employs TRBV15 and TRBJ2-7, with D maybe TRBD1 (6 bases). V was cut by 1 base and J by 3 bases, with 10 bases left in between. This CDR3 contains 14 residues. Germline V lookup: CDR1 LNHNV, CDR2 YYDKDF (reference sequence). CDR3 in DNA: TGTGCCACCAGCAGAGGGACAGACAACTACGAGCAGTACTTC. This codes for CATSRGTDNYEQYF.

This clonotype was observed a few times. This chain connects TRBV7-3 to TRBJ1-1; the D gene is possibly TRBD1 (5 bases). Germline CDR1 reads SGHTA; CDR2 reads FQGTGA. The CDR3 is made up of 14 amino acids. Trimming removed 0 bases at V and 4 bases at J, with 9 bases between. The CDR3 coding sequence is TGTGCCAGCAGCTTAACCGGCGGGGGCACTGAAGCTTTCTTT. Its translation is CASSLTGGGTEAFF.

This clonotype appeared a few times. The chain uses TRBV28 and TRBJ2-3, with D possibly TRBD2 on 5 matching bases. This CDR3 is built from 12 residues. The germline V gene has CDR1 MDHEN and CDR2 SYDVKM. V lost 8 bases, J lost 6 bases, and 12 bases lay in between. The CDR3 sequence is CASQNTGDTQYF. The DNA of the CDR3 is TGTGCCAGCCAGAACACGGGGGATACGCAGTATTTT. Full variable domain (outside the CDR3, taken from reference TRBV28 and TRBJ2-3): DVKVTQSSRYLVKRTGEKVFLECVQDMDHENMFWYRQDPGLGLRLIYFSYDVKMKEKGDIPEGYSVSREKKERFSLILESASTNQTSMYLCASQNTGDTQYFGPGTRLTVL.

CDR3 in amino acids: CASSLDPRGPSYNEQFF. In DNA form, the CDR3 reads TGCGCCAGCAGCTTGGACCCGCGGGGGCCCTCCTACAATGAGCAGTTCTTC. The chain links TRBV5-1 to TRBJ2-1; the D gene is possibly TRBD2 (7 bases). Per germline, CDR1 SGHRS and CDR2 YFSETQ. Trimming cost V 0 bases and J 0 bases, with 13 bases left between them. The CDR3 sequence is 17 residues long.

This clonotype was counted between two and nine times. The rearrangement links TRBV29-1 to TRBJ2-5; no reliable D call. V shed 5 bases and J shed 4 bases, with 5 bases lying between them. CDR1 is SQVTM and CDR2 is ANQGSEA in the germline V gene. This CDR3 comprises 10 residues. The chain's CDR3 is CSVFGETQYF. The CDR3 region has the DNA TGCAGCGTTTTTGGAGAGACCCAGTACTTC. Full variable domain (rest looked up from reference TRBV29-1 and TRBJ2-5): SAVISQKPSRDICQRGTSLTIQCQVDSQVTMMFWYRQQPGQSLTLIATANQGSEATYESGFVIDKFPISRPNLTFSTLTVSNMSPEDSSIYLCSVFGETQYFGPGTRLLVL.

This clonotype was detected only a few times. The gene calls are TRBV27 and TRBJ1-4, with D hard to call. CDR1 and CDR2 (germline): MNHEY, SMNVEV (reference sequence). The CDR3 runs 15 residues. Trimming removed 4 bases at V and 8 bases at J, with 17 bases between. The CDR3 DNA sequence: TGTGCCAGCAGTTCCCTCGGAGAGGGAGAGGAAAAACTGTTTTTT. Its translation: CASSSLGEGEEKLFF.

The rearrangement links TRBV6-5 to TRBJ1-1; D is ambiguous. Per the germline V gene, CDR1 is MNHEY and CDR2 is SVGAGI. Between the trimmed V and J ends, which lost 7 bases and 5 bases, there was a span of 11 bases. This CDR3 has 12 amino acids. CDR3 loop: CASTDRVTEAFF. The DNA for the CDR3 is TGTGCCAGCACCGATAGGGTAACTGAAGCTTTCTTT.

This clonotype has more than one count but fewer than ten. V usage is TRBV7-8 and J usage is TRBJ1-1, with D maybe TRBD1 (5 bases). The V and J ends lost 3 bases and 1 base respectively, with 9 bases between them. CDR1 is SGHVS, CDR2 FQNEAQ, per germline. The CDR3 loop spans 14 amino acids. The CDR3 DNA is TGTGCCAGCAGCTTCCGGGACCAGAACACTGAAGCTTTCTTT. It codes for CASSFRDQNTEAFF. The full variable domain, in which reference TRBV7-8 and TRBJ1-1 provide the parts outside the CDR3, is GAGVSQSPRYKVAKRGQDVALRCDPISGHVSLFWYQQALGQGPEFLTYFQNEAQLDKSGLPSDRFFAERPEGSVSTLKIQRTQQEDSAVYLCASSFRDQNTEAFFGQGTRLTVV.

The CDR3 coding sequence is TGTGCCAGCAGCTTTATCCACGCCGGGGAGCTGTTTTTT. Amino acid sequence: CASSFIHAGELFF. The rearrangement joins TRBV7-2 to TRBJ2-2, with D uncertain. Germline lookup yields CDR1 SGHTA and CDR2 FQGNSA. V gave up 3 bases and J gave up 6 bases, with 8 bases separating them. CDR3 length equals 13 residues.

The chain links TRBV5-1 to TRBJ1-1; D may be TRBD1 (5 bases). CDR1 is SGHRS, CDR2 YFSETQ, per germline. The CDR3 is 13 amino acids. The V gene lost 6 bases and the J gene lost 7 bases, with 16 bases spanning the gap. Here the CDR3 DNA reads TGCGCCAGCACGGAAGGGGATATCGGTGAAGCTTTCTTT. Protein: CASTEGDIGEAFF.

This clonotype was detected many times. The chain is built from TRBV9 and TRBJ1-2; a weak D match, TRBD1 (5 bases). V was pared by 0 bases and J by 2 bases, with 11 bases between. Per germline, CDR1 SGDLS and CDR2 YYNGEE. CDR3 size: 15 residues. The CDR3 sequence is CASSVATAGNYGYTF. Written as DNA, the CDR3 is TGTGCCAGCAGCGTAGCTACGGCAGGGAACTATGGCTACACCTTC.

The V and J genes are TRBV4-2 and TRBJ2-1; TRBD1 agrees at 9 bases. This CDR3 has 15 amino acids. The germline CDR1 and CDR2 sequences are LGHNA and YNFKEQ. The junction had 4 bases not matched to a gene; V was cut back by 6 bases and J by 1 base. The CDR3 is CASSTGQGSYNEQFF. CDR3 bases: TGTGCCAGCAGTACGGGACAGGGTTCCTACAATGAGCAGTTCTTC.

This clonotype appeared once. V gene TRBV7-2 combines with J gene TRBJ1-1; D not certain. Germline loops: CDR1 SGHTA, CDR2 FQGNSA. With 5 bases removed from V and 1 base from J, the gap between germline ends came to 17 bases. CDR3 size: 16 residues. CDR3 region: CASSRPSTKRNTEAFF. CDR3 bases: TGTGCCAGCAGCCGTCCATCTACAAAGAGGAACACTGAAGCTTTCTTT.

This clonotype was counted ten times or more. This chain links TRBV11-2 with TRBJ2-3; possible D gene TRBD1, 5 bases. Trimming removed 6 bases from V and 2 bases from J, with 15 bases in between. Per germline, CDR1 SGHAT and CDR2 FQNNGV. CDR3 length equals 15 residues. CDR3 in DNA: TGTGCCAGCAGGGGTCTCAGGGTCCACACAGATACGCAGTATTTT. This translates into CASRGLRVHTDTQYF.

This clonotype appeared once. V usage is TRBV7-6 and J usage is TRBJ2-7; 7 nucleotides align to TRBD2. With 5 bases clipped from V and 6 bases from J, the junction kept 7 bases outside the gene matches. Germline V lookup: CDR1 SGHVS, CDR2 FNYEAQ. The CDR3 length is 13 residues. DNA of the CDR3: TGTGCCAGCAGCCCCACCTCGGGGGGCGAGCAGTACTTC. This sequence encodes CASSPTSGGEQYF.

This clonotype was counted between two and nine times. This CDR3 reads CASSFFSGPETQYF. The DNA for the CDR3 is TGTGCCAGCAGCTTCTTCTCAGGTCCAGAGACCCAGTACTTC. The gene calls are TRBV7-2 and TRBJ2-5; no clear D. CDR1 and CDR2 from the germline V gene are SGHTA and FQGNSA. The CDR3 spans 14 residues. V lost 3 bases to trimming and J lost 4 bases, with 12 bases between them.